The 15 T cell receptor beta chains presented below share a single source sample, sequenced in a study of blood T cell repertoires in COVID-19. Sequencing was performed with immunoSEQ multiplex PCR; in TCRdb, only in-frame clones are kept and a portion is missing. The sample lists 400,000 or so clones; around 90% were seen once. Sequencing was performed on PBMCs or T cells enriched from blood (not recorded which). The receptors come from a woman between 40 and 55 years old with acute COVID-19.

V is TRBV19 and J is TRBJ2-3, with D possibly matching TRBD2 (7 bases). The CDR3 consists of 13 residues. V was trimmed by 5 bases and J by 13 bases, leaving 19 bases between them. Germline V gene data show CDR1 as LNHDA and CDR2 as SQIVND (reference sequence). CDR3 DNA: TGTGCCAGTAGTCCCGGGGGGCCCATGGTGGAGTATTTT. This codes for CASSPGGPMVEYF.

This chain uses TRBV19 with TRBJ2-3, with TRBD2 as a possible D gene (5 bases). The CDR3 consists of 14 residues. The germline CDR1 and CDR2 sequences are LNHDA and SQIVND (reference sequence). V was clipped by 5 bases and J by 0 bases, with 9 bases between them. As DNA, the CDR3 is TGTGCCAGTAGTGGCAGGACTAGCACAGATACGCAGTATTTT. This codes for CASSGRTSTDTQYF.

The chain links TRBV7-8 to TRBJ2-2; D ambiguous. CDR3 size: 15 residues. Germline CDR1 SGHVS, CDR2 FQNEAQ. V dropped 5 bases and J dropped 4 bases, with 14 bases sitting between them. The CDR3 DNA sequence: TGTGCCAGCAGCCCGATACCCTCGGGCACCGGGGAGCTGTTTTTT. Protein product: CASSPIPSGTGELFF.

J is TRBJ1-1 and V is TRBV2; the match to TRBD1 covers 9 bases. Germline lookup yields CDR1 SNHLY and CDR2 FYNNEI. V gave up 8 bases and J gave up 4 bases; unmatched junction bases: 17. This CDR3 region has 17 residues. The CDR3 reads CASSETGTGIFGTEAFF. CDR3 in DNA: TGTGCCAGCTCCGAAACCGGGACAGGGATATTCGGCACTGAAGCTTTCTTT. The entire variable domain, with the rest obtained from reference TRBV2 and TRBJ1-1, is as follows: EPEVTQTPSHQVTQMGQEVILRCVPISNHLYFYWYRQILGQKVEFLVSFYNNEISEKSEIFDDQFSVERPDGSNFTLKIRSTKLEDSAMYFCASSETGTGIFGTEAFFGQGTRLTVV.

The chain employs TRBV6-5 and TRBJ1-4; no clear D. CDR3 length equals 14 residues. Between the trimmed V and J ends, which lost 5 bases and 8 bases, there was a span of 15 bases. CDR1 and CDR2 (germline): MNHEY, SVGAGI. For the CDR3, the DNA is TGTGCCAGCAGTAAGGACCGAGAGGGCGAAAAACTGTTTTTT. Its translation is CASSKDREGEKLFF.

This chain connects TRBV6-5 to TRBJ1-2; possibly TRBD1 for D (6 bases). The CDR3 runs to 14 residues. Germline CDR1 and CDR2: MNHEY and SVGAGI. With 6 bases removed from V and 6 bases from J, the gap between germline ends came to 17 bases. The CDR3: CASSGTSGHDGYTF. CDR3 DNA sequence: TGTGCCAGCAGCGGGACAAGCGGCCATGATGGCTACACCTTC.

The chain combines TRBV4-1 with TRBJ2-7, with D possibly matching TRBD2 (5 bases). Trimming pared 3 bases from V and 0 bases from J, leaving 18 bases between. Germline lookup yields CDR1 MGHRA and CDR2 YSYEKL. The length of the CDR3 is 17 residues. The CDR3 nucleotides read TGCGCCAGCAGCCACCTCGAGGGTGTGCAGAGCTCCTACGAGCAGTACTTC. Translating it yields CASSHLEGVQSSYEQYF.

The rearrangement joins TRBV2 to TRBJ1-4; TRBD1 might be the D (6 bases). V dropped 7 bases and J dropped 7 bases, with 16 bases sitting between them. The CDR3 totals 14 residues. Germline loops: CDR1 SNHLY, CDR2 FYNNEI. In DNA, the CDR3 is TGTGCCAGCACTCCGGGAGGGGGTAGTGAAAAACTGTTTTTT. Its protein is CASTPGGGSEKLFF.

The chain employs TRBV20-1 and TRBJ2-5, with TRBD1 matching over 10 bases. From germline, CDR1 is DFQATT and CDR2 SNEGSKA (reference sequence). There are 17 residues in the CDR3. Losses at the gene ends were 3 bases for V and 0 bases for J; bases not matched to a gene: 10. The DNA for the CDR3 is TGCAGTGCTAGTACACGAGACAGGGGGCCGTACCAAGAGACCCAGTACTTC. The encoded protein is CSASTRDRGPYQETQYF.

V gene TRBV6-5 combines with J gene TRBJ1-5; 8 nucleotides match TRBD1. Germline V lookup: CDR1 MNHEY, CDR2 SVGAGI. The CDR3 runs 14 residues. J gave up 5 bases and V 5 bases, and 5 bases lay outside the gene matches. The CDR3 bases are TGTGCCAGCAGTACCCGGACAGGGCATCAGCCCCAGCATTTT. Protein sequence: CASSTRTGHQPQHF.

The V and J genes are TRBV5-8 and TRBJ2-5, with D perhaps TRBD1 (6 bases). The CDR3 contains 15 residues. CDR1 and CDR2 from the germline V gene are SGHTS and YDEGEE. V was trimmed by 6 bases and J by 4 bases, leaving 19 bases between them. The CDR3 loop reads CASTMRTVRGETQYF. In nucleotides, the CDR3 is TGTGCCAGCACCATGCGGACAGTCCGGGGAGAGACCCAGTACTTC. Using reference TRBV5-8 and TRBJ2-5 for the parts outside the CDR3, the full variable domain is EAGVTQSPTHLIKTRGQQATLRCSPISGHTSVYWYQQALGLGLQFLLWYDEGEERNRGNFPPRFSGRQFPNYSSELNVNALELEDSALYLCASTMRTVRGETQYFGPGTRLLVL.

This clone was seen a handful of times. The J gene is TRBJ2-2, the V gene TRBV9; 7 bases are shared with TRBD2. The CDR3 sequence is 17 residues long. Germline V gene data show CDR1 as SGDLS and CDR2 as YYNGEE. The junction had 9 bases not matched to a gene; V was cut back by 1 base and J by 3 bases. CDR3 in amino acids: CASSVYPSGVDTGELFF. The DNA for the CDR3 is TGTGCCAGCAGCGTATATCCCAGCGGGGTTGACACCGGGGAGCTGTTTTTT.

CDR3 sequence reads: CASRPIVDRGTDTQYF. The DNA for the CDR3 is TGCGCCAGCAGGCCCATTGTGGACAGGGGCACAGATACGCAGTATTTT. The chain joins TRBV5-1 to TRBJ2-3, with TRBD1 matching 8 bases. Per the germline V gene, CDR1 is SGHRS and CDR2 is YFSETQ. The CDR3 is 16 residues long. With V trimmed by 5 bases and J by 1 base, 9 bases remained unmatched. The full variable domain, with the rest looked up from reference TRBV5-1 and TRBJ2-3, is KAGVTQTPRYLIKTRGQQVTLSCSPISGHRSVSWYQQTPGQGLQFLFEYFSETQRNKGNFPGRFSGRQFSNSRSEMNVSTLELGDSALYLCASRPIVDRGTDTQYFGPGTRLTVL.

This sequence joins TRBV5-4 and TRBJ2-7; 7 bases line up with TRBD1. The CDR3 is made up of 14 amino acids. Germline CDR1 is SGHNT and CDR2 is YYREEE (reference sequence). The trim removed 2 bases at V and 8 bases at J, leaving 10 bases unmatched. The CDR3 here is CASSLEQGRSQQYF. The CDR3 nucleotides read TGTGCCAGCAGCTTAGAACAGGGGCGAAGCCAGCAGTACTTC.

The CDR3 coding sequence is TGTGCCATCAGTGTTTGGACAGGGACAAGCCCCGGGGAGCTGTTTTTT. Translating gives CAISVWTGTSPGELFF. The chain employs TRBV10-3 and TRBJ2-2, with 8 bases aligning to TRBD1. The CDR3 runs to 16 residues. J gave up 6 bases and V 4 bases, and 10 bases lay outside the gene matches. The germline V gene encodes CDR1 ENHRY and CDR2 SYGVKD.